Listed below are T cell receptor beta chains from one sample, sequenced in a study of T cells in Graves' hyperthyroidism and ophthalmopathy. TCRdb itself ran the multiplex PCR reads through MiXCR, one entry per CDR3 protein. The sample has about 180,000 distinct CDR3 sequences, around 15% seen once. Material for sequencing was blood. The receptors derive from a woman aged 50 to 65 with Graves' hyperthyroidism. Each CDR3 is given with its conserved first and last residue. D genes are given only for firm matches. Where a row states a size, it is once, few, many or the class of an expanded clone; other rows omit it.

V	D	size	J	DNA	CDR3
TRBV3-1	-	-	TRBJ2-1	TGTGCCAGCAGCCAGACCGGGACCGCACCAATTGAGCAGTCCTTC	CASSQTGTAPIEQSF
TRBV4-2	TRBD1	-	TRBJ1-6	TGTGCCAGCAGCCAAGATTCTGGGGGACAGATCAATTCACCCCTCCACTTT	CASSQDSGGQINSPLHF
TRBV7-9	TRBD2	many	TRBJ2-5	TGTGCCAGCAGTTGGAGGCCTAGCGGGGACGCCCAAGAGACCCAGTACTTC	CASSWRPSGDAQETQYF
TRBV6-1	TRBD1	many	TRBJ2-5	TGTGCCAGCAGGAGGACAGGGGTGCGGGGGGAGACCCAGTACTTC	CASRRTGVRGETQYF
TRBV27	-	many	TRBJ2-5	TGTGCCAGCAGTGTTGGGGGGTACACCCCGCGGCAGTACTTC	CASSVGGYTPRQYF
TRBV29-1	-	-	TRBJ1-5	TGCAGCGCCGCGGGACTAGCGGGGGTCTCTAGCACAGATACGCAGCATTTT	CSAAGLAGVSSTDTQHF
TRBV2	TRBD1	many	TRBJ1-4	TGTGCCAGCAGCCTACAGGGGAGTAGTGAAAAACTGTTTTTT	CASSLQGSSEKLFF
TRBV4-2	TRBD1	-	TRBJ2-7	TGTGCCAGCAGCCAGTCTCAAGGGGGCAACTACGAGCAGTACTTC	CASSQSQGGNYEQYF
TRBV12-3/TRBV12-4	-	many	TRBJ1-2	TGTGCCAGCAGTTCGTACAGGTCTAAGCTCGACGGCTACACCTTC	CASSSYRSKLDGYTF
TRBV27	TRBD1	once	TRBJ2-1	TGTGCCAGCAGAACACAGGGGTATGACCTGTTCTTC	CASRTQGYDLFF
TRBV7-8	TRBD1	many	TRBJ1-4	TGTGCCAGCAGCTCTCAACAGGGGGCCACGGAAAAACTGTTTTTT	CASSSQQGATEKLFF
TRBV27	-	many	TRBJ2-5	TGTGCCAGCAGTTTCAGTTCGGGTGGAGAGACCCAGTACTTC	CASSFSSGGETQYF
TRBV30	-	-	TRBJ1-5	TGTGCCTGGAGTAAGACAAGCAATCAGCCCCAGCATTTT	CAWSKTSNQPQHF
TRBV7-8	TRBD1	many	TRBJ1-2	TGTGCCAGCAGCTTGAACAGGGGTACGGGCTATGGCTACACCTTC	CASSLNRGTGYGYTF
TRBV7-8	-	-	TRBJ2-1	TGTGCCAGCAGCTTAATACTCGGTGAGCAGTTCTTC	CASSLILGEQFF
TRBV6-2/TRBV6-3	-	many	TRBJ2-7	TGTGCCAGCAGCACGCAGGGATCCTCCTACGAGCAGTACTTC	CASSTQGSSYEQYF
TRBV5-1	-	-	TRBJ1-6	TGCGCCAGCAGTCTGACAGGCAGCGATTCAAAATATAATTCACCCCTCCACTTT	CASSLTGSDSKYNSPLHF
TRBV5-1	TRBD2	many	TRBJ2-5	TGCGCCAGCAGCCGCTCGGGTCGGGGGGGATCCGAAGAGACCCAGTACTTC	CASSRSGRGGSEETQYF
TRBV5-1	TRBD2	many	TRBJ2-1	TGCGCCAGCAGCTTGGCCCCTAGCGGGGGGGTATATGAGCAGTTCTTC	CASSLAPSGGVYEQFF
TRBV28	-	many	TRBJ1-1	TGTGCCAGCAGCATCCGAGGGGGGATTGAAGCTTTCTTT	CASSIRGGIEAFF
TRBV5-4	-	-	TRBJ2-5	TGTGCCAGCAGCTTGGTCACGGGGACCCAGTACTTC	CASSLVTGTQYF
TRBV6-1	TRBD1	many	TRBJ2-3	TGTGCCAGCAGCATCAACAGGGGGGGCACAGATACGCAGTATTTT	CASSINRGGTDTQYF
TRBV4-2	-	-	TRBJ1-5	TGTGCCAGCAGCCAACGATGGGGGGGACAGCCCCAGCATTTT	CASSQRWGGQPQHF
TRBV28	TRBD1	many	TRBJ1-2	TGTGCCAGCAGCCCGAAGACGGGACAGCCCTTCGGCTACACCTTC	CASSPKTGQPFGYTF
TRBV20-1	TRBD2	many	TRBJ2-7	TGCAGTGCTAGGTCACTAGCGGGGGCCGCCTCTGAGCAGTACTTC	CSARSLAGAASEQYF
TRBV7-2	-	many	TRBJ2-3	TGTGCCAGCAGCCAACCGGGGGATACGCAGTATTTT	CASSQPGDTQYF
TRBV28	TRBD2	many	TRBJ2-7	TGTGCCAGCACCCGGGGGGGCCTCTCGTACGAGCAGTACTTC	CASTRGGLSYEQYF
TRBV7-9	TRBD1	many	TRBJ2-7	TGTGCCAGCAGCTCATCCGGGACAGGGGGCGCCCTGTTCTCCTACGAGCAGTACTTC	CASSSSGTGGALFSYEQYF
TRBV28	-	many	TRBJ2-1	TGTGCCAGCAGTCTCCGCCCCTCCTTACAGTACAATGAGCAGTTCTTC	CASSLRPSLQYNEQFF
TRBV10-3	-	many	TRBJ2-2	TGTGCCACCGCCGCGGCATCTTCGAACACCGGGGAGCTGTTTTTT	CATAAASSNTGELFF
TRBV6-2/TRBV6-3	TRBD1	many	TRBJ1-1	TGTGCCAGCAGACTCCGACAGGGGACCACTGAAGCTTTCTTT	CASRLRQGTTEAFF
TRBV18	-	-	TRBJ2-7	TGTGCCAGCTCATCAAAATCTAGCTCCTACGAGCAGTACTTC	CASSSKSSSYEQYF
TRBV12-3/TRBV12-4	-	many	TRBJ1-5	TGTGCCAGCAGTTTACTCCGAGGGGGCAATCAGCCCCAGCATTTT	CASSLLRGGNQPQHF
TRBV5-1	-	many	TRBJ1-2	TGCGCCAGCAGCCCGGCGGACCCTTGGATGGGAGATGGCTACACCTTC	CASSPADPWMGDGYTF
TRBV14	TRBD1	-	TRBJ1-2	TGTGCCAGCAGCCCAGGGGGCCCCTCCGACTATGGCTACACCTTC	CASSPGGPSDYGYTF
TRBV7-9	-	many	TRBJ2-2	TGTGCCAGCAGCTCTCCAGGGGAGCTGTTTTTT	CASSSPGELFF
TRBV6-1	TRBD2	-	TRBJ2-5	TGTGCCGGGACTAGCGGGGGTGAGGCCCAGTACTTC	CAGTSGGEAQYF
TRBV6-2/TRBV6-3	-	few	TRBJ2-1	TGTGCCAGCAGCGGATCGGGGGGCGGAAATGAGCAGTTCTTC	CASSGSGGGNEQFF
TRBV2	TRBD1	many	TRBJ2-7	TGTGCCAGCAGACCGGGACAGGGGGTCTACGAGCAGTACTTC	CASRPGQGVYEQYF
TRBV4-1	TRBD2	once	TRBJ2-1	TGCGCCAGCAGCAACAGCGGGAACTCCTACAATGAGCAGTTCTTC	CASSNSGNSYNEQFF
TRBV4-1	TRBD2	-	TRBJ2-1	TGCGCCAGCAGCCATGAACTAGCGGGAAACAATGAGCAGTTCTTC	CASSHELAGNNEQFF
TRBV11-1	-	many	TRBJ2-2	TGTGCCAGCAGCCCCCGGAACACCGGGGAGCTGTTTTTT	CASSPRNTGELFF
TRBV5-1	TRBD1	few	TRBJ1-2	TGCGCCAGCAGCGTGGGACAGGGGTCCGTGAAAGGCTACACCTTC	CASSVGQGSVKGYTF
TRBV7-8	-	many	TRBJ1-1	TGTGCCAGCAGCCAGGCAGCAAGGGACACTGAAGCTTTCTTT	CASSQAARDTEAFF
TRBV6-5	-	few	TRBJ1-4	TGTGCCAGCAGTTACGGGGGAACGGGTGAAAAACTGTTTTTT	CASSYGGTGEKLFF
TRBV5-1	-	many	TRBJ2-1	TGCGCCAGCAGCTTGGTTGGCGACAATGAGCAGTTCTTC	CASSLVGDNEQFF
TRBV2	-	many	TRBJ2-2	TGTGCCAGCAGGAAGGGGTCCACCGGGGAGCTGTTTTTT	CASRKGSTGELFF
TRBV27	TRBD2	many	TRBJ2-2	TGTGCCAGCAGTCGATTAGCGGGGGGGCCTATCACCGGGGAGCTGTTTTTT	CASSRLAGGPITGELFF
TRBV4-1	TRBD1	-	TRBJ1-4	TGCGCCAGCAGCCCCACAGGACAGGGTAATGAAAAACTGTTTTTT	CASSPTGQGNEKLFF
TRBV10-3	TRBD1	many	TRBJ2-7	TGTGCCATCAGGTCGGGGACAGGGCCCTACGAGCAGTACTTC	CAIRSGTGPYEQYF
TRBV20-1	-	many	TRBJ2-2	TGCAGTGCTAGAGATCCTTTAGATTCCCACACCGGGGAGCTGTTTTTT	CSARDPLDSHTGELFF
TRBV15	-	many	TRBJ1-1	TGTGCCACCAGCAGAAGGGCAGCTAACACTGAAGCTTTCTTT	CATSRRAANTEAFF
TRBV7-9	-	many	TRBJ1-1	TGTGCCAGCAGCTTAGTCTTACTCCGGGCCGCCGCGGTGAACACTGAAGCTTTCTTT	CASSLVLLRAAAVNTEAFF
TRBV5-1	-	-	TRBJ2-7	TGCGCCAGCAGCTTGGATATCTCCTTCGGATACGAGCAGTACTTC	CASSLDISFGYEQYF
TRBV6-5	TRBD1	many	TRBJ1-6	TGTGCCAGCAGTTACTCGAAACAGGGGGATAATTCACCCCTCCACTTT	CASSYSKQGDNSPLHF